Following are 8 T cell receptor beta chains from one sample sequenced in a study of T cells after yellow fever vaccination. TCRdb re-derived calls from the 5' RACE reads in MiXCR, one entry per CDR3 protein. The sample has roughly 96,000 distinct CDR3 sequences, approximately 9% seen once. The starting material was CD8+ T cells not binding an NS4B(214-222) dextramer, sorted from PBMCs, obtained less than 18 days after the first yellow fever vaccination. Source of these receptors: a man younger than 35 who received the YFV17D yellow fever vaccine.

Many counts were recorded for this clonotype. The rearrangement uses TRBV27 and TRBJ2-3; 9 nucleotides agree with TRBD2. The length of the CDR3 is 15 residues. After removal of 0 bases from V and 3 bases from J, the junction contained 1 base not matched to a gene. Germline CDR1 MNHEY, CDR2 SMNVEV (reference sequence). The CDR3 region has the DNA TGTGCCAGCAGTTTATCAAGCGGGGGGACAGATACGCAGTATTTT. Translation gives CASSLSSGGTDTQYF.

J is TRBJ2-7 and V is TRBV4-3, with 9 positions matching TRBD1. This CDR3 spans 16 amino acids. Per germline, CDR1 LGHNA and CDR2 YSLEER. J lost 4 bases, V lost 2 bases, and 9 bases had no gene match. The CDR3 protein is CASSQIFGTGMYEQYF. The CDR3 DNA is TGCGCCAGCAGCCAAATCTTCGGGACAGGGATGTACGAGCAGTACTTC.

This clonotype was seen a few times. The chain recombines TRBV7-6 with TRBJ2-7; D gene unclear. Germline lookup yields CDR1 SGHVS and CDR2 FNYEAQ. CDR3 length equals 13 residues. V was pared by 5 bases and J by 1 base, with 9 bases between. CDR3 region: CASSRDPSYEQYV. The CDR3 coding sequence is TGTGCCAGCAGCCGAGATCCTTCCTACGAGCAGTACGTC.

The sample holds a few counts of this clonotype. The chain combines TRBV29-1 with TRBJ2-7; tentatively, D is TRBD1 or TRBD2 (5 bases each). V was shortened by 1 base and J by 6 bases, with 16 bases between the two germline ends. Germline loops: CDR1 SQVTM, CDR2 ANQGSEA. The CDR3 totals 14 residues. CDR3 coding DNA: TGCAGCGTTGAAGGAAGAGGGGAAATTAGCGAGCAGTACTTC. It yields the protein CSVEGRGEISEQYF.

This clonotype turned up a few times. This sequence joins TRBV19 and TRBJ2-2; D tentatively fits TRBD1 or TRBD2 (6 bases each). The V gene's germline CDR1 is LNHDA and CDR2 SQIVND (reference sequence). V dropped 5 bases and J dropped 4 bases, with 20 bases sitting between them. The CDR3 consists of 17 residues. The CDR3 here is CASSPFSRGGSTGELFF. The DNA of the CDR3 is TGTGCCAGTAGTCCCTTTTCCAGAGGGGGGTCCACCGGGGAGCTGTTTTTT.

As for this clonotype: A much larger clone lies a single base off, so this may be a read error. V is TRBV7-3 and J is TRBJ2-7, with D possibly being TRBD1 (6 bases). This CDR3 has 13 amino acids. Trimming removed 4 bases from V and 4 bases from J, with 11 bases in between. From germline, CDR1 is SGHTA and CDR2 FQGTGA. As DNA, the CDR3 is TGTGCCAGCAGCTCAGGGGCAGAATACGAGCAGTACTTC. This sequence encodes CASSSGAEYEQYF.

This CDR3 is CASSPGTGGTTGELFF. For the CDR3, the DNA is TGTGCCAGCAGCCCGGGGACAGGGGGAACGACCGGGGAGCTGTTTTTT. V gene TRBV5-8 combines with J gene TRBJ2-2; 11 nucleotides align to TRBD1. Germline trimming cut 4 bases from V and 5 bases from J; bases unmatched to any gene: 7. The length of the CDR3 is 16 residues. Per the germline V gene, CDR1 is SGHTS and CDR2 is YDEGEE.

CDR3 coding DNA: TGTGCCAGCAGCTCTAGACAGGGGGCGGGAGAGCAGTACGTC. Protein product: CASSSRQGAGEQYV. The gene calls are TRBV13 and TRBJ2-7; 10 bases match TRBD1. The germline V gene has CDR1 PRHDT and CDR2 FYEKMQ (reference sequence). The CDR3 contains 14 residues. The V and J ends lost 4 bases and 7 bases, in that order; junction bases with no gene match: 7.